This entry lists 14 T cell receptor beta chains sequenced from one sample in a study of cytomegalovirus exposure and HLA in healthy donors. The primer mix had 60 Vbeta and 13 Jbeta primers. Clones were sequenced by immunoSEQ multiplex PCR, and TCRdb holds only the in-frame ones, with some missing. There are about 40,000 clones in the sample; 86% occur only once, and roughly an eighth lies in the top ten. The sequenced sample was PBMCs. These receptors came from a woman between 40 and 50 years old in good health and CMV-seropositive.

The V and J genes are TRBV11-2 and TRBJ1-5; D is possibly TRBD1 (5 bases). Between the trimmed V and J ends, which lost 0 bases and 2 bases, there was a span of 8 bases. This CDR3 is built from 15 residues. The V gene's germline CDR1 is SGHAT and CDR2 FQNNGV. CDR3: CASSLDGGGNQPQHF. Written as DNA, the CDR3 is TGTGCCAGCAGCTTAGACGGGGGTGGCAATCAGCCCCAGCATTTT.

The genes are TRBV7-6 and TRBJ2-5; D may be TRBD1 (5 bases). V was cut by 1 base and J by 5 bases, with 11 bases left in between. This CDR3 is 14 amino acids long. The germline V gene has CDR1 SGHVS and CDR2 FNYEAQ. CDR3 bases: TGTGCCAGCAGCTTAGATGGGGCTGGGGAGACCCAGTACTTC. Translation: CASSLDGAGETQYF.

The chain is built from TRBV7-6 and TRBJ1-4; D is possibly TRBD1 (5 bases). Germline CDR1 is SGHVS and CDR2 is FNYEAQ. V was trimmed by 5 bases and J by 5 bases, leaving 15 bases between them. The CDR3 totals 15 residues. CDR3 sequence: CASSPYMTENEKLFF. The CDR3, as DNA: TGTGCCAGCAGCCCTTATATGACAGAAAATGAAAAACTGTTTTTT.

This chain links TRBV7-8 with TRBJ2-7; 8 bases fit TRBD1. V was clipped by 5 bases and J by 2 bases; unmatched bases: 2. CDR3 length: 13 amino acids. Per the germline V gene, CDR1 is SGHVS and CDR2 is FQNEAQ. CDR3 region: CASSTTGAYEQYF. As DNA, the CDR3 is TGTGCCAGCAGCACGACAGGGGCCTACGAGCAGTACTTC.

The V call is TRBV28, the J call TRBJ2-2; maybe TRBD1 (5 bases). The germline CDR1 and CDR2 sequences are MDHEN and SYDVKM. The CDR3 loop spans 15 amino acids. V lost 6 bases and J 2 bases, leaving 13 bases between the germline ends. Here the CDR3 reads CASRHTGSNTGELFF. CDR3 coding DNA: TGTGCCAGCAGGCATACAGGCTCAAACACCGGGGAGCTGTTTTTT.

The chain employs TRBV28 and TRBJ1-2; 9 bases map to TRBD1. Germline lookup yields CDR1 MDHEN and CDR2 SYDVKM. V trimming: 6 bases; J trimming: 1 base; junction bases outside the gene matches: 9. The CDR3 length is 16 residues. CDR3 coding DNA: TGTGCCAGCAGAATAATTCACAGGGGGCATAACTATGGCTACACCTTC. Translated, it gives CASRIIHRGHNYGYTF.

The J gene is TRBJ2-3, the V gene TRBV19; TRBD2 matches at 11 bases. The CDR3 totals 17 residues. In germline, CDR1 is LNHDA, CDR2 SQIVND (reference sequence). V gave up 9 bases and J gave up 0 bases; unmatched junction bases: 11. CDR3 sequence: CASPEVAGGPSTDTQYF. CDR3 DNA: TGTGCCAGCCCTGAAGTAGCGGGGGGGCCAAGCACAGATACGCAGTATTTT.

The chain recombines TRBV27 with TRBJ2-3; TRBD1 might be the D (6 bases). Trimming shortened V by 3 bases and J by 7 bases, and 17 bases separated the two germline ends. This CDR3 spans 15 amino acids. The germline gives CDR1 MNHEY, CDR2 SMNVEV (reference sequence). CDR3 coding DNA: TGTGCCAGCAGTTTGAGGGGACATTGGGATAATACGCAGTATTTT. Amino acids: CASSLRGHWDNTQYF.

The rearrangement links TRBV7-2 to TRBJ1-2; D unresolved. The V gene's germline CDR1 is SGHTA and CDR2 FQGNSA. Between the trimmed V and J ends, which lost 0 bases and 4 bases, there was a span of 9 bases. This CDR3 is built from 14 residues. The CDR3 loop reads CASSLARAAYGYTF. CDR3 in DNA: TGTGCCAGCAGCTTAGCGCGGGCAGCCTATGGCTACACCTTC.

The rearrangement links TRBV5-5 to TRBJ2-7; D gene ambiguous. Germline values: CDR1 SGHKS, CDR2 YYEKEE (reference sequence). This CDR3 has 14 residues. V gave up 0 bases and J gave up 1 base, with 8 bases separating them. The CDR3, as DNA: TGTGCCAGCAGCTTGGCCCCGGGTTCCTACGAGCAGTACTTC. This gives the protein CASSLAPGSYEQYF.

The genes are TRBV30 and TRBJ1-1, with a possible D match to TRBD1 (6 bases). The germline gives CDR1 GTSNPN, CDR2 SVGIG (reference sequence). Trimming shortened V by 0 bases and J by 1 base, and 12 bases separated the two germline ends. The CDR3 totals 15 residues. The CDR3 sequence is CAWSVKFRGNTEAFF. CDR3 in DNA: TGTGCCTGGAGTGTAAAGTTCAGGGGGAACACTGAAGCTTTCTTT.

This chain links TRBV11-2 with TRBJ1-3, with D perhaps TRBD1 (6 bases). Germline lookup yields CDR1 SGHAT and CDR2 FQNNGV. Trimming took 1 base from V and 0 from J, leaving 10 bases between them. The CDR3 loop spans 16 amino acids. The CDR3 sequence: CASSLVKGGSGNTIYF. The CDR3 DNA reads TGTGCCAGCAGCTTAGTTAAAGGGGGCTCTGGAAACACCATATATTTT.

This clone has just one count. The chain recombines TRBV11-2 with TRBJ1-1, with a tentative D call TRBD1 (5 bases). The V gene lost 0 bases and the J gene lost 1 base, with 15 bases spanning the gap. Germline assignment: CDR1 SGHAT and CDR2 FQNNGV. This CDR3 contains 17 residues. CDR3 amino acids: CASSLDPGDRPNTEAFF. The CDR3 coding sequence is TGTGCCAGCAGCTTAGATCCCGGAGACAGACCGAACACTGAAGCTTTCTTT.

The J gene is TRBJ1-4, the V gene TRBV29-1; no definite D call. V lost 4 bases and J lost 8, with 14 bases in between. Germline lookup yields CDR1 SQVTM and CDR2 ANQGSEA. CDR3 length equals 13 residues. The DNA of the CDR3 is TGCAGCGTTGGATCGCAGTACGGGGAAAAACTGTTTTTT. Translating gives CSVGSQYGEKLFF.